Presented here are 16 T cell receptor beta chains from one specimen sequenced in a study of identical twins. TCRdb fed the 5' RACE reads into MiXCR, producing one record per CDR3 protein. Of about 470,000 distinct CDR3 sequences listed, roughly 26% are singletons. This same sample was also taken into another study, of T cells expressing NK-cell markers.

Sequencing was done on a sample of CD4+ T cells sorted from blood. These receptors originate from a woman aged 18 to 35 in good health.

This clonotype was observed a handful of times. The gene calls are TRBV5-1 and TRBJ2-5; 9 bases line up with TRBD2. After removal of 0 bases from V and 2 bases from J, the junction contained 2 bases not matched to a gene. Germline V gene sequence: CDR1 SGHRS, CDR2 YFSETQ. CDR3 length: 15 residues. CDR3 residues: CASSLVLAGQETQYF. CDR3 nucleotides: TGCGCCAGCAGCTTGGTGCTAGCGGGGCAAGAGACCCAGTACTTC.

This clonotype appeared a few times. The chain uses TRBV12-3 or TRBV12-4 and TRBJ2-7, with 9 bases that match TRBD1. V lost 10 bases to trimming and J lost 4 bases; unmatched junction nucleotides: 5. This CDR3 comprises 12 residues. The CDR3, as DNA: TGTGCCACAACGGGACAGGGATACGAGCAGTACTTC. Translating it yields CATTGQGYEQYF.

V and J are TRBV4-3 and TRBJ2-3; D is ambiguous. This CDR3 comprises 15 residues. V shed 1 base and J shed 2 bases, with 10 bases lying between them. The germline gives CDR1 LGHNA, CDR2 YSLEER. The CDR3 nucleotides are TGCGCCAGCAGCCAAGCAGGAGACCTCACAGATACGCAGTATTTT. Translation gives CASSQAGDLTDTQYF.

This clonotype was detected only a few times. The rearrangement links TRBV5-6 to TRBJ1-1; 9 bases map to TRBD1. The CDR3 sequence is 15 residues long. V dropped 2 bases and J dropped 1; count of bases not matched to a gene: 3. Germline V gene lookup returns CDR1 SGHDT and CDR2 YYEEEE. This chain's CDR3 is CASSFWTGANTEAFF. The CDR3 region has the DNA TGTGCCAGCAGCTTCTGGACAGGGGCGAACACTGAAGCTTTCTTT.

The chain joins TRBV4-3 to TRBJ1-1; D not resolved. V was cut by 0 bases and J by 1 base, with 9 bases left in between. Germline V gene lookup returns CDR1 LGHNA and CDR2 YSLEER. This CDR3 has 15 amino acids. Here the CDR3 reads CASSQDDGRNTEAFF. For the CDR3, the DNA is TGCGCCAGCAGCCAAGATGACGGCCGGAACACTGAAGCTTTCTTT.

V usage is TRBV5-4 and J usage is TRBJ2-3, with a tentative D call TRBD2 (6 bases). The CDR3 contains 14 residues. Looked up from germline, CDR1 is SGHNT and CDR2 is YYREEE (reference sequence). V was clipped by 4 bases and J by 4 bases, with 13 bases between them. CDR3: CASSPKEGPDTQYF. CDR3 nucleotides: TGTGCCAGCAGCCCGAAGGAGGGACCAGATACGCAGTATTTT. Variable domain in full (rest from reference TRBV5-4 and TRBJ2-3): ETGVTQSPTHLIKTRGQQVTLRCSSQSGHNTVSWYQQALGQGPQFIFQYYREEENGRGNFPPRFSGLQFPNYSSELNVNALELDDSALYLCASSPKEGPDTQYFGPGTRLTVL.

This chain links TRBV20-1 with TRBJ2-7; 7 nucleotides match TRBD2. Germline assignment: CDR1 DFQATT and CDR2 SNEGSKA (reference sequence). The ends lost 0 bases at V and 2 bases at J; junction bases unmatched: 4. The CDR3 sequence is 14 residues long. CDR3 protein: CSARDEGGTYEQYF. CDR3 sequence (DNA): TGCAGTGCTAGAGATGAGGGAGGGACCTACGAGCAGTACTTC.

This clonotype has just a few counts. The chain links TRBV29-1 to TRBJ2-7; D might be TRBD1 or TRBD2, each matching 5 bases. V shed 7 bases and J shed 1 base, with 17 bases lying between them. CDR3 size: 14 residues. The V gene's germline CDR1 is SQVTM and CDR2 ANQGSEA. The CDR3 DNA reads TGCAGCGCCGGGGACGCAGCCAGGTCCTACGAGCAGTACTTC. Its protein product is CSAGDAARSYEQYF.

This clonotype came up a few times. V and J are TRBV12-3 or TRBV12-4 and TRBJ2-2; the D is unclear. Trimming stripped 4 bases from V and 1 base from J, with 16 bases between. This CDR3 has 17 amino acids. The CDR3 is CASSSSPTWENTGELFF. DNA for the CDR3: TGTGCCAGCAGTTCGAGCCCCACCTGGGAGAACACCGGGGAGCTGTTTTTT.

In its sample, this clonotype was seen a few times. CDR3 protein: CASSVDPDSQETQYF. The CDR3 bases are TGTGCCAGCAGCGTCGATCCGGACTCGCAAGAGACCCAGTACTTC. The chain links TRBV9 to TRBJ2-5; D is perhaps TRBD2 (5 bases). The germline V and J ends were trimmed by 2 bases and 2 bases, with 13 bases remaining between them. The length of the CDR3 is 15 residues. CDR1 SGDLS and CDR2 YYNGEE come from the germline V gene.

V usage is TRBV5-1 and J usage is TRBJ2-7; 8 nucleotides match TRBD1. This CDR3 comprises 15 residues. Germline assignment: CDR1 SGHRS and CDR2 YFSETQ. The trim removed 3 bases at V and 5 bases at J, leaving 10 bases unmatched. CDR3 amino acids: CASSSPTGDINEQYF. The DNA for the CDR3 is TGCGCCAGCAGCTCCCCGACAGGGGATATTAACGAGCAGTACTTC.

CDR3 in amino acids: CAWSLMRPALSTDTQYF. CDR3 DNA sequence: TGTGCCTGGAGCCTTATGAGGCCAGCGTTGAGCACAGATACGCAGTATTTT. This chain uses TRBV30 with TRBJ2-3; D is ambiguous. This CDR3 comprises 17 residues. Trimming took off 3 bases at V and 0 bases at J, with 19 bases between the two ends. The germline V gene encodes CDR1 GTSNPN and CDR2 SVGIG (reference sequence).

There are a few counts of this clonotype. This chain connects TRBV28 to TRBJ2-1, with no clear D. This CDR3 has 13 residues. Trimming removed 2 bases from V and 9 bases from J, with 11 bases in between. Germline CDR1 and CDR2: MDHEN and SYDVKM. CDR3 sequence: CASSLEVPPEQFF. The CDR3 DNA sequence: TGTGCCAGCAGTTTAGAGGTTCCTCCTGAGCAGTTCTTC.

V is TRBV5-6 and J is TRBJ2-7; D perhaps matches TRBD2 (6 bases). CDR1 and CDR2 from the germline V gene are SGHDT and YYEEEE. CDR3 size: 15 residues. Trimming removed 2 bases at V and 0 bases at J, with 12 bases between. The CDR3, as DNA: TGTGCCAGCAGCTTCCGGGACTCACGCTCCTACGAGCAGTACTTC. Amino acid sequence: CASSFRDSRSYEQYF.

To note about this clonotype: A much more abundant neighbour one base away suggests this may be a read error. J is TRBJ2-7 and V is TRBV14, with TRBD1 matching over 7 bases. Per germline, CDR1 SGHDN and CDR2 FVKESK. The CDR3 runs 16 residues. The CDR3 reads CASSHLYRGRSYEQCF. The CDR3 region has the DNA TGTGCCAGCAGCCACCTTTACAGGGGCCGCTCCTACGAGCAGTGCTTC.

V gene TRBV27 combines with J gene TRBJ1-2; D is possibly TRBD1 (6 bases). Per germline, CDR1 MNHEY and CDR2 SMNVEV (reference sequence). Trimming cost V 5 bases and J 7 bases, with 20 bases left between them. The CDR3 runs to 15 residues. Written as DNA, the CDR3 is TGTGCCAGCAGTCCAGGTGGGGGGGCAGGAGGTGGCTACACCTTC. Residues: CASSPGGGAGGGYTF.